This TCR beta chain was captured in a study of T cell responses to AZD1222 COVID-19 vaccine. Across the study: Whether given at about 4 or about 12 weeks, second doses were pooled. Study-wide results and limits: Clonal diversity may have been underestimated in mostly white British donors. It was only after the peak T cell response that any repertoires were sampled.

The table came from immunoSEQ multiplex PCR; TCRdb's copy has only in-frame clones and leaves some out. This sample has roughly 110,000 clones; roughly 90% occur once, and the top ten carry less than 6%. V was cut by 2 bases and J by 10 bases, with 17 bases left in between. The CDR3 is 15 residues long. The germline V gene has CDR1 KGHDR and CDR2 SFDVKD. On this clone: Its antigen is as yet unknown.

Sequencing used peripheral blood, obtained on day 0 of AZD1222 vaccination. The receptor was derived from an adult in good health. The chain uses TRBV24-1 and TRBJ2-1; no clear D. The CDR3 reads CATSDSQTATPEQFF. In DNA form, the CDR3 reads TGTGCCACCAGTGATTCCCAGACTGCCACGCCGGAGCAGTTCTTC.